The next 26 T cell receptor beta chains were all read from a single sample in a study of OX40 agonist ivuxolimab in advanced cancers. TCRdb keeps only in-frame clones here, not all; method: immunoSEQ multiplex PCR. The top ten clones hold about 2.6% of a sample with more than 40,000 clones, about 74% of them seen once. Here the sequenced sample was CD4+ or CD8+ T cells sorted from blood, taken in a trial of the OX40 agonist ivuxolimab. These receptors all stem from an adult with an advanced solid tumor such as melanoma, head and neck, liver or kidney cancer.

The CDR3 nucleotides are TGTGCCACCAGCAGAGATGGGGGGGAGGCCGGGGAGCTGTTTTTT. Translation gives CATSRDGGEAGELFF. The genes are TRBV15 and TRBJ2-2; 7 bases are shared with TRBD2. The germline V gene encodes CDR1 LNHNV and CDR2 YYDKDF (reference sequence). Trimming took 0 bases from V and 6 from J; bases not matched to a gene: 4. The CDR3 has 15 residues.

This sequence joins TRBV28 and TRBJ1-3; the match to TRBD1 covers 7 bases. The CDR3 covers 14 residues. Unmatched junction bases numbered 6, after V lost 8 bases and J lost 2 bases. Germline V lookup: CDR1 MDHEN, CDR2 SYDVKM. The CDR3 DNA follows: TGTGCCAGCGGGCTAGACAGGGCTGGAAACACCATATATTTT. Amino acids: CASGLDRAGNTIYF.

V usage is TRBV28 and J usage is TRBJ1-1, with D perhaps matching TRBD1 (6 bases). The germline V gene has CDR1 MDHEN and CDR2 SYDVKM. The V gene lost 5 bases and the J gene lost 4 bases, with 11 bases spanning the gap. This CDR3 comprises 13 residues. The CDR3 nucleotides read TGTGCCAGCAGTACTTACAGGGCCACTGAAGCTTTCTTT. It yields the protein CASSTYRATEAFF.

The chain's CDR3 is CASSLSRLSGANVLTF. CDR3 nucleotides: TGTGCCAGCAGTTTATCCAGACTCTCTGGGGCCAACGTCCTGACTTTC. The genes are TRBV28 and TRBJ2-6; D is uncertain. V was cut by 1 base and J by 0 bases, with 7 bases left in between. The germline gives CDR1 MDHEN, CDR2 SYDVKM. This CDR3 has 16 residues.

The genes are TRBV7-2 and TRBJ2-5; 10 nucleotides match TRBD2. V lost 4 bases, J lost 5 bases, and 13 bases stayed unmatched. The CDR3 runs 17 residues. The V gene's germline CDR1 is SGHTA and CDR2 FQGNSA. The CDR3 region is CASSSTMLAGVRETQYF. As DNA, the CDR3 is TGTGCCAGCAGCTCCACTATGCTAGCGGGAGTCCGGGAGACCCAGTACTTC.

The chain links TRBV29-1 to TRBJ2-7, with 9 bases lining up with TRBD2. CDR1 is SQVTM and CDR2 is ANQGSEA in the germline V gene. The CDR3 is made up of 14 amino acids. Trimming removed 5 bases from V and 0 bases from J; junction bases left unmatched: 5. The CDR3 is CSVLAGAGSYEQYF. The CDR3 nucleotides are TGCAGCGTTTTAGCGGGAGCGGGCTCCTACGAGCAGTACTTC.

This clone was recorded once. This sequence joins TRBV5-1 and TRBJ2-5; possibly TRBD2 for D (5 bases). V lost 4 bases, J lost 1 base, and 11 bases lay in between. The V gene's germline CDR1 is SGHRS and CDR2 YFSETQ. The CDR3 consists of 14 residues. The CDR3 region is CASSKDGVQETQYF. The CDR3 nucleotides are TGCGCCAGCAGCAAGGACGGGGTCCAAGAGACCCAGTACTTC. Full variable domain (outside the CDR3, taken from reference TRBV5-1 and TRBJ2-5): KAGVTQTPRYLIKTRGQQVTLSCSPISGHRSVSWYQQTPGQGLQFLFEYFSETQRNKGNFPGRFSGRQFSNSRSEMNVSTLELGDSALYLCASSKDGVQETQYFGPGTRLLVL.

The V call is TRBV4-2, the J call TRBJ2-3, with 7 bases matching TRBD2. CDR3 length: 20 residues. CDR1 and CDR2 (germline): LGHNA, YNFKEQ. With V trimmed by 4 bases and J by 5 bases, 24 bases remained unmatched. CDR3 DNA: TGTGCCAGCAGCCTAGGCGGGGCTAGCGGATCCTTAAGTCGAGGAGATACGCAGTATTTT. As protein: CASSLGGASGSLSRGDTQYF.

V is TRBV9 and J is TRBJ1-3; D is undetermined. V was trimmed by 0 bases and J by 1 base, leaving 8 bases between them. The CDR3 totals 15 residues. Germline V CDR1 and CDR2: SGDLS, YYNGEE. The DNA of the CDR3 is TGTGCCAGCAGCGTAGACGGTAGATCTGGAAACACCATATATTTT. This translates into CASSVDGRSGNTIYF.

Comment on this clone: In the same sample, other DNA sequences code for this CDR3. The gene calls are TRBV27 and TRBJ1-6; weak D call: TRBD1 (5 bases). Germline V gene data show CDR1 as MNHEY and CDR2 as SMNVEV (reference sequence). The CDR3 is 14 amino acids. Between the trimmed V and J ends, which lost 3 bases and 7 bases, there was a span of 10 bases. For the CDR3, the DNA is TGTGCCAGCAGTTTTCAGGGCGGGAATTCACCCCTCCACTTT. Its translation is CASSFQGGNSPLHF.

The chain is built from TRBV6-5 and TRBJ2-3; D is undetermined. Germline CDR1 and CDR2: MNHEY and SVGAGI. The CDR3 consists of 15 residues. Trimming left V 0 bases short and J 6 bases short, with 13 bases between. The CDR3 sequence is CASSYSSLPVDTQYF. The CDR3 nucleotides are TGTGCCAGCAGTTACTCGTCGTTACCAGTTGATACGCAGTATTTT.

This clone was recorded only once. The chain employs TRBV5-4 and TRBJ2-3; 7 bases line up with TRBD1. The germline gives CDR1 SGHNT, CDR2 YYREEE (reference sequence). The J segment lost 4 bases and the V segment lost 0 bases, leaving 5 bases of the junction unmatched. The CDR3 consists of 15 residues. DNA of the CDR3: TGTGCCAGCAGCTTGGCCCTCGGACAGGCAGATACGCAGTATTTT. Translating it yields CASSLALGQADTQYF.

The rearrangement links TRBV6-1 to TRBJ2-5; D gene unclear. From germline, CDR1 is MNHNS and CDR2 SASEGT. This CDR3 is 14 amino acids long. Between the trimmed V and J ends, which lost 6 bases and 5 bases, there was a span of 16 bases. CDR3 loop: CASRADGLRETQYF. DNA for the CDR3: TGTGCCAGCAGGGCAGATGGGTTGCGGGAGACCCAGTACTTC.

V usage is TRBV7-9 and J usage is TRBJ2-1, with D possibly being TRBD2 (6 bases). The V gene's germline CDR1 is SEHNR and CDR2 FQNEAQ (reference sequence). The CDR3 extends over 16 amino acids. Trimming shortened V by 6 bases and J by 4 bases, and 19 bases separated the two germline ends. CDR3 sequence (DNA): TGTGCCAGCAGAGCACATCGGGGGAGTAAATACAATGAGCAGTTCTTC. This encodes CASRAHRGSKYNEQFF.

This clone was detected only a few times. This chain uses TRBV7-6 with TRBJ2-5, with D possibly being TRBD2 (5 bases). Deletions cut 5 bases from V and 1 base from J, with 14 bases between. This CDR3 comprises 15 residues. CDR1 and CDR2 (germline): SGHVS, FNYEAQ. CDR3 DNA sequence: TGTGCCAGCAGCCCCCGGACTGTCAGCCAAGAGACCCAGTACTTC. Translated: CASSPRTVSQETQYF.

The chain recombines TRBV5-5 with TRBJ2-1; 13 nucleotides agree with TRBD2. J gave up 7 bases and V 4 bases, and 8 bases lay outside the gene matches. The CDR3 runs to 16 residues. Germline V gives CDR1 SGHKS, CDR2 YYEKEE (reference sequence). CDR3 nucleotides: TGTGCCAGCAGCCCGGTCGGGACTAGCGGGATTAATGAGCAGTTCTTC. Its translation: CASSPVGTSGINEQFF. The whole variable domain, remainder taken from reference TRBV5-5 and TRBJ2-1, is DAGVTQSPTHLIKTRGQQVTLRCSPISGHKSVSWYQQVLGQGPQFIFQYYEKEERGRGNFPDRFSARQFPNYSSELNVNALLLGDSALYLCASSPVGTSGINEQFFGPGTRLTVL.

The V and J genes are TRBV6-1 and TRBJ1-2; D might be TRBD1 (5 bases). Germline values: CDR1 MNHNS, CDR2 SASEGT. Trimming took off 4 bases at V and 8 bases at J, with 17 bases between the two ends. This CDR3 has 14 residues. CDR3 in amino acids: CASSGRTGHKGYTF. The CDR3, as DNA: TGTGCCAGCAGTGGCCGGACTGGACATAAGGGCTACACCTTC.

The chain uses TRBV25-1 and TRBJ2-5; unclear D gene. CDR1 and CDR2 from the germline V gene are MGHDK and SYGVNS. The CDR3 sequence is 16 residues long. The V end was cut by 3 bases, the J end by 4 bases, with 18 bases between. This chain's CDR3 is CASSDSGGWPRETQYF. The CDR3 region has the DNA TGTGCCAGCAGTGATTCTGGCGGATGGCCCCGAGAGACCCAGTACTTC.

The genes are TRBV28 and TRBJ2-5, with 8 bases that match TRBD2. Germline values: CDR1 MDHEN, CDR2 SYDVKM. With 2 bases clipped from V and 1 base from J, the junction kept 12 bases outside the gene matches. This CDR3 has 18 amino acids. CDR3 sequence: CASSLSEGLGSIQETQYF. The CDR3 bases are TGTGCCAGCAGTTTAAGCGAGGGACTAGGTTCTATCCAAGAGACCCAGTACTTC.

The rearrangement uses TRBV7-9 and TRBJ1-1; D is unresolved. CDR1 is SEHNR, CDR2 FQNEAQ, per germline (reference sequence). The CDR3 runs 12 residues. The V and J ends lost 2 bases and 6 bases respectively, with 7 bases between them. CDR3 nucleotide sequence: TGTGCCAGCAGCTTAACCACTTCTGAAGCTTTCTTT. Translating gives CASSLTTSEAFF.

The chain joins TRBV11-1 to TRBJ2-2; 10 positions match TRBD1. The germline V gene has CDR1 SGHAT and CDR2 FQDESV (reference sequence). This CDR3 is built from 15 residues. Trimming took 4 bases from V and 4 from J; bases not matched to a gene: 3. The DNA of the CDR3 is TGTGCCAGCAGCTCCGGACAGGGGGTCACCGGGGAGCTGTTTTTT. Protein: CASSSGQGVTGELFF.

The chain joins TRBV5-4 to TRBJ2-3, with unresolved D. The CDR3 runs 12 residues. Trimming shortened V by 4 bases and J by 0 bases, and 3 bases separated the two germline ends. Germline V gene sequence: CDR1 SGHNT, CDR2 YYREEE (reference sequence). The CDR3 reads CASSTSTDTQYF. The CDR3 DNA reads as TGTGCCAGCAGCACAAGCACAGATACGCAGTATTTT.

The V and J genes are TRBV27 and TRBJ2-1; possibly TRBD1 or TRBD2 for D (7 bases each). V lost 10 bases and J lost 12, with 25 bases in between. CDR1 MNHEY and CDR2 SMNVEV come from the germline V gene (reference sequence). The CDR3 totals 14 residues. CDR3 DNA: TGTGCCACCTGGCAGGGGGGGGGTGGGTCCGGGCAGTTCTTC. It encodes CATWQGGGGSGQFF.

This clone has just one count. This chain joins TRBV6-1 and TRBJ1-3; D gene uncertain. Germline loops: CDR1 MNHNS, CDR2 SASEGT. The CDR3 is 13 residues long. V lost 2 bases and J 4 bases, leaving 6 bases between the germline ends. The CDR3 nucleotides read TGTGCCAGCAGTGAAATAGTCGGAAACACCATATATTTT. This gives the protein CASSEIVGNTIYF.

V usage is TRBV10-3 and J usage is TRBJ1-2; D uncertain. The germline V and J ends were trimmed by 6 bases and 3 bases, with 2 bases remaining between them. The CDR3 loop spans 10 amino acids. Germline V gene data show CDR1 as ENHRY and CDR2 as SYGVKD. The CDR3: CAIRDYGYTF. The CDR3 coding sequence is TGTGCCATCAGGGACTATGGCTACACCTTC.

This clone occurred once. Other DNA sequences in this specimen translate into the identical CDR3. The chain combines TRBV28 with TRBJ1-4; D uncertain. The CDR3 is 14 residues long. V lost 7 bases and J lost 4, with 13 bases in between. Per germline, CDR1 MDHEN and CDR2 SYDVKM. CDR3 protein: CASTPGGRNEKLFF. CDR3 in DNA: TGTGCCAGCACCCCCGGTGGGCGTAATGAAAAACTGTTTTTT. Full variable domain (outside the CDR3, taken from reference TRBV28 and TRBJ1-4): DVKVTQSSRYLVKRTGEKVFLECVQDMDHENMFWYRQDPGLGLRLIYFSYDVKMKEKGDIPEGYSVSREKKERFSLILESASTNQTSMYLCASTPGGRNEKLFFGSGTQLSVL.